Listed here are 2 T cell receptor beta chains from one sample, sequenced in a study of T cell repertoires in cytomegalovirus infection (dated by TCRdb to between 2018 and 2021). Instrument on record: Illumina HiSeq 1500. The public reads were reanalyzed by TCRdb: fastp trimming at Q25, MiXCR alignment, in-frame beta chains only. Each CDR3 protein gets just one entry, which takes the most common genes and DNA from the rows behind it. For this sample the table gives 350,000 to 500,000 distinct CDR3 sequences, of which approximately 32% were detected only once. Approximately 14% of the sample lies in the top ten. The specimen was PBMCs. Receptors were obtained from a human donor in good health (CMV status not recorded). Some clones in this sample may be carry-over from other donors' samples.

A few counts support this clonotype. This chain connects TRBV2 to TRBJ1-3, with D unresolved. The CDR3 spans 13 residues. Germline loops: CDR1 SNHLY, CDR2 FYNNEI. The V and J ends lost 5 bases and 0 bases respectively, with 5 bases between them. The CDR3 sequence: CASSRDSGNTIYF. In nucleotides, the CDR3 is TGTGCCAGCAGTAGGGACTCTGGAAACACCATATATTTT.

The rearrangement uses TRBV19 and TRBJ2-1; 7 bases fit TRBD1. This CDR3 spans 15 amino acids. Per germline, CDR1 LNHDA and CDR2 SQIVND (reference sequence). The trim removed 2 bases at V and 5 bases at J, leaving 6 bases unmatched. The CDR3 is CASSISWTGNNEQFF. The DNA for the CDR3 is TGTGCCAGTAGTATATCTTGGACAGGAAACAATGAGCAGTTCTTC.